This is a list of T cell receptor beta chains from one sample in a study of T cells in Graves' hyperthyroidism and ophthalmopathy. TCRdb passed the multiplex PCR reads through MiXCR, listing each CDR3 protein once. The sample has about 59,000 distinct CDR3 sequences, around 50% seen once. The sequenced material came from blood. The source is a woman aged 60-75 years with Graves' ophthalmopathy. Both conserved end residues are part of each CDR3. Each record gives: V gene, J gene, clone size, CDR3 protein. Clone size appears in some rows only: once, few, many, or a class for an expanded clone.

V: TRBV19
J: TRBJ2-7
size: many
CDR3: CASSIGQFYEQYF

V: TRBV29-1
J: TRBJ2-3
size: -
CDR3: CSLRPHTDTQYF

V: TRBV20-1
J: TRBJ2-2
size: -
CDR3: CSASTSGWNTGELFF

V: TRBV12-3/TRBV12-4
J: TRBJ2-5
size: -
CDR3: CASSFLGASTGDLETQYF

V: TRBV9
J: TRBJ2-1
size: many
CDR3: CASSVSLGTSGTLNNEQFF

V: TRBV6-6
J: TRBJ2-6
size: many
CDR3: CASSPRTGRTGANVLTF

V: TRBV6-4
J: TRBJ2-1
size: many
CDR3: CASSDSGLANEQFF

V: TRBV10-1
J: TRBJ1-1
size: many
CDR3: CASSFGRANTEAFF

V: TRBV6-1
J: TRBJ2-3
size: many
CDR3: CASSEGTDTQYF

V: TRBV10-3
J: TRBJ2-5
size: -
CDR3: CAIRAGLGGRDQETQYF

V: TRBV7-3
J: TRBJ1-2
size: many
CDR3: CASSLKGPGQGAYGYTF

V: TRBV24-1
J: TRBJ2-1
size: -
CDR3: CATSGSSPGQGYNEQFF

V: TRBV6-6
J: TRBJ1-5
size: many
CDR3: CASSYGAGAQPQHF

V: TRBV2
J: TRBJ1-4
size: -
CDR3: CASSGAMGRFNEKLFF

V: TRBV6-1
J: TRBJ2-7
size: many
CDR3: CASSRFTTGGSYEQYF

V: TRBV5-6
J: TRBJ1-1
size: -
CDR3: CASSLPGVNTEAFF

V: TRBV25-1
J: TRBJ2-5
size: -
CDR3: CASSEGTVSNQPQYF

V: TRBV19
J: TRBJ1-2
size: -
CDR3: CASTRQGAKGYTF

V: TRBV7-8
J: TRBJ1-5
size: -
CDR3: CASSLGFDSSNQPQHF

V: TRBV20-1
J: TRBJ1-2
size: -
CDR3: CSARSTKGWGYTF

V: TRBV15
J: TRBJ1-5
size: many
CDR3: CATSREEPLASNQPQHF

V: TRBV7-2
J: TRBJ1-1
size: -
CDR3: CASSLGSERSFF

V: TRBV2
J: TRBJ1-3
size: -
CDR3: CASSDPLLSGNTIYF

V: TRBV7-6
J: TRBJ2-7
size: many
CDR3: CASSPGQSIYEQYF